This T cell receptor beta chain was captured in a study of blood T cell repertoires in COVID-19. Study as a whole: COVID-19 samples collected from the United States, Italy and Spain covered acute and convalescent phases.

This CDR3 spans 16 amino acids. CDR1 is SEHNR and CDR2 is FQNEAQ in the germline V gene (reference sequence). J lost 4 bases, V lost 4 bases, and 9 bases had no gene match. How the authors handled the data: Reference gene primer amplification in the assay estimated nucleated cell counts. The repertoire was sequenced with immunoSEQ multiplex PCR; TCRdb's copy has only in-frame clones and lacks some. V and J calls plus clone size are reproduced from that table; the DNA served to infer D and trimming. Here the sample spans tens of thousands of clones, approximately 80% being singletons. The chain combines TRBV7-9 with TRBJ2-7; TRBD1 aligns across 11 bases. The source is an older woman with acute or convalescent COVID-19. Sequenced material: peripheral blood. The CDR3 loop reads CASSSSSGTGGYEQYF. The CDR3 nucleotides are TGTGCCAGCAGCTCCAGCTCCGGGACAGGGGGGTACGAGCAGTACTTC.